This TCR beta chain was captured in a study of siplizumab effects on memory and regulatory T cells. Study-wide results and caveats: Few alloreactive clones mapped to unstimulated subsets. Siplizumab, the agent tested, significantly reduced alloreactive sequences traceable to unstimulated CD4+ memory cells. Apparently key alloresponse contributors, naive T cells also seemed more diverse than memory cells. Proliferating siplizumab-culture Tregs lacked confirmation of suppressive function.

As to this clone: Its specificity is not known.

The germline CDR1 and CDR2 sequences are MDHEN and SYDVKM. Trimming pared 5 bases from V and 1 base from J, leaving 3 bases between. The CDR3 sequence is 12 residues long. Measured with immunoSEQ multiplex PCR; TCRdb has only the in-frame clones, and not every one. The data contain approximately 100,000 clones, 80% to 95% of them singletons. The TCR originated in a human donor in good health. Some clones in this sample may be carry-over from other donors' samples. This chain connects TRBV28 to TRBJ1-3; unclear D gene. The sample consisted of CD4+ T cells sorted from blood. The CDR3 region is CASSGSGNTIYF. CDR3 sequence (DNA): TGTGCCAGCAGTGGGTCTGGAAACACCATATATTTT.